These 12 T cell receptor beta chains originate from one sample sequenced in a study of T cell repertoires in cytomegalovirus infection. TCRdb analysed the reads with MiXCR anew, one entry per CDR3 protein. The table records approximately 74,000 distinct CDR3 sequences, roughly 40% of them present only once. Their antigen targets remain unknown. Sequenced material: CD8+ T cells from cultured PBMCs, taken from culture after CMV antigen stimulation. The source is a human donor in good health (CMV status not recorded). Some clones in this sample may be carry-over from other donors' samples.

V and J are TRBV6-1 and TRBJ2-7; D gene uncertain. Trimming removed 2 bases from V and 3 bases from J, with 14 bases in between. CDR3 length: 15 residues. The germline CDR1 and CDR2 sequences are MNHNS and SASEGT. In DNA form, the CDR3 reads TGTGCCAGCAGTGAAAGCAAGGGAACGTTCTACGAGCAGTACTTC. This translates into CASSESKGTFYEQYF.

The rearrangement joins TRBV7-2 to TRBJ2-7, with a tentative D call TRBD2 (6 bases). The CDR3 runs to 14 residues. From germline, CDR1 is SGHTA and CDR2 FQGNSA. V was trimmed by 1 base and J by 7 bases, leaving 14 bases between them. The CDR3 here is CASSLGPGSGEQYF. DNA for the CDR3: TGTGCCAGCAGCTTAGGGCCAGGGAGCGGGGAGCAGTACTTC.

This clonotype was counted a few times. The chain carries TRBV15 and TRBJ1-5, with a possible D match to TRBD1 (5 bases). The CDR3 sequence is 19 residues long. Trimming cost V 5 bases and J 0 bases, with 23 bases left between them. Per germline, CDR1 LNHNV and CDR2 YYDKDF (reference sequence). DNA of the CDR3: TGTGCCACCAGCGGATACACGGACAAGACTGCCTATAGCAATCAGCCCCAGCATTTT. It is translated as CATSGYTDKTAYSNQPQHF.

This chain joins TRBV20-1 and TRBJ2-7; D is unresolved. The CDR3 totals 12 residues. Trimming took off 1 base at V and 2 bases at J, with 6 bases between the two ends. CDR1 DFQATT and CDR2 SNEGSKA come from the germline V gene (reference sequence). The DNA of the CDR3 is TGCAGTGCTAGAGGGGAAACCTACGAGCAGTACTTC. Protein product: CSARGETYEQYF.

In its sample, this clonotype was seen once. J is TRBJ1-3 and V is TRBV4-1; D uncertain. Germline V gives CDR1 MGHRA, CDR2 YSYEKL. This CDR3 comprises 16 residues. The germline V and J ends were trimmed by 1 base and 0 bases, with 10 bases remaining between them. CDR3 in amino acids: CASSQVGQNSGNTIYF. The CDR3 DNA reads as TGCGCCAGCAGCCAAGTCGGGCAGAACTCTGGAAACACCATATATTTT.

The J gene is TRBJ1-1, the V gene TRBV29-1; no clear D gene. Germline CDR1 SQVTM, CDR2 ANQGSEA. The germline V and J ends were trimmed by 3 bases and 5 bases, with 19 bases remaining between them. The CDR3 totals 15 residues. CDR3 DNA: TGCAGCGTTGATGCTACTGGGTCCACCGGAACTGAAGCTTTCTTT. Its translation is CSVDATGSTGTEAFF.

The V and J genes are TRBV4-1 and TRBJ2-1; 12 nucleotides match TRBD2. With 1 base clipped from V and 5 bases from J, the junction kept 6 bases outside the gene matches. Per the germline V gene, CDR1 is MGHRA and CDR2 is YSYEKL. There are 17 residues in the CDR3. CDR3 sequence (DNA): TGCGCCAGCAGCCAAGTCTGGACTAGCGGGGACAACAATGAGCAGTTCTTC. Protein sequence: CASSQVWTSGDNNEQFF.

CDR3 DNA sequence: TGTGCCAGCAGCTTGGACATGTTCAATCAGCCCCAGCATTTT. This sequence encodes CASSLDMFNQPQHF. J is TRBJ1-5 and V is TRBV5-5; D is unclear. Germline V lookup: CDR1 SGHKS, CDR2 YYEKEE (reference sequence). The CDR3 spans 14 residues. Trimming cost V 0 bases and J 3 bases, with 7 bases left between them.

In DNA form, the CDR3 reads TGTGCCAGCAGCTTAAGGGACACGGGGATTGAGCTGTCACGTCAGCCCCAGCATTTT. It yields the protein CASSLRDTGIELSRQPQHF. The chain employs TRBV7-2 and TRBJ1-5, with a possible D match to TRBD1 (6 bases). Germline V lookup: CDR1 SGHTA, CDR2 FQGNSA. The CDR3 length is 19 residues. The V end was cut by 2 bases, the J end by 6 bases, with 26 bases between.

This chain uses TRBV7-6 with TRBJ1-5; 11 positions match TRBD1. This CDR3 is 15 amino acids long. The V segment lost 4 bases and the J segment 7 bases; nucleotides outside the gene matches: 6. Germline V gene lookup returns CDR1 SGHVS and CDR2 FNYEAQ. CDR3 in DNA: TGTGCCAGCAGCTCCGGACAGGGGGCAGGGCAGCCCCAGCATTTT. Amino acids: CASSSGQGAGQPQHF.

This clonotype was counted a few times. V is TRBV28 and J is TRBJ2-7, with D perhaps being TRBD1 or TRBD2 (5 bases each). The CDR3 consists of 13 residues. The germline CDR1 and CDR2 sequences are MDHEN and SYDVKM. The V gene lost 6 bases and the J gene lost 2 bases, with 11 bases spanning the gap. In nucleotides, the CDR3 is TGTGCCAGCAGAGGGACCGAAGCCTACGAGCAGTACTTC. Translated, it gives CASRGTEAYEQYF.

The genes are TRBV11-2 and TRBJ2-5; the D gene is possibly TRBD1 (6 bases). Germline lookup yields CDR1 SGHAT and CDR2 FQNNGV. V lost 5 bases, J lost 1 base, and 20 bases lay in between. The CDR3 sequence is 17 residues long. Written as DNA, the CDR3 is TGTGCCAGCAGCCCCGGAGAGGCAGGGGCCCTCCAAGAGACCCAGTACTTC. It codes for CASSPGEAGALQETQYF.